The source of this T cell receptor beta chain is a study of cytomegalovirus exposure and HLA in healthy donors. General study points: Most CMV-associated TCR beta chains were later found to appear HLA-restricted.

The PCR used 60 Vbeta and 13 Jbeta primers. Only in-frame clones appear in the TCRdb table, and some are missing; sequencing was by immunoSEQ multiplex PCR. The sample comprises some 170,000 clones, roughly 76% of which are singletons, and roughly 4.5% rests with the top ten. Concerning this clone: The antigen remains undetermined.

The sequencing sample was made of PBMCs. The clonotype was recovered from a woman aged 18 to 35 in good health and CMV-seropositive.

CDR3 amino acids: CASSYSFGNPGNTIYF. Written as DNA, the CDR3 is TGTGCCAGCAGTTACTCTTTCGGGAACCCAGGAAACACCATATATTTT. The V and J genes are TRBV6-5 and TRBJ1-3; D not certain. Germline V gives CDR1 MNHEY, CDR2 SVGAGI. The V and J ends lost 0 bases and 4 bases respectively, with 13 bases between them. The CDR3 contains 16 residues.